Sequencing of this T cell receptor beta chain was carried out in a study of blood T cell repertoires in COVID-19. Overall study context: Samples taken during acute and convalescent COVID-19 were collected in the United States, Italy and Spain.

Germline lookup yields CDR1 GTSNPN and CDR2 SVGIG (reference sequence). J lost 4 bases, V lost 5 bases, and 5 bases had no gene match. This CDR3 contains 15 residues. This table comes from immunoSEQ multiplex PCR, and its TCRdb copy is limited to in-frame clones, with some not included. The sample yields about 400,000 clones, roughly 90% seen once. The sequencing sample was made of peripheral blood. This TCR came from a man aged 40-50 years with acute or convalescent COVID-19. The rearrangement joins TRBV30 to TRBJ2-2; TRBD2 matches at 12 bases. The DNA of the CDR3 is TGTGCCTGGCAAGGGACTAGCGGGCTCACCGGGGAGCTGTTTTTT. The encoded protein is CAWQGTSGLTGELFF.